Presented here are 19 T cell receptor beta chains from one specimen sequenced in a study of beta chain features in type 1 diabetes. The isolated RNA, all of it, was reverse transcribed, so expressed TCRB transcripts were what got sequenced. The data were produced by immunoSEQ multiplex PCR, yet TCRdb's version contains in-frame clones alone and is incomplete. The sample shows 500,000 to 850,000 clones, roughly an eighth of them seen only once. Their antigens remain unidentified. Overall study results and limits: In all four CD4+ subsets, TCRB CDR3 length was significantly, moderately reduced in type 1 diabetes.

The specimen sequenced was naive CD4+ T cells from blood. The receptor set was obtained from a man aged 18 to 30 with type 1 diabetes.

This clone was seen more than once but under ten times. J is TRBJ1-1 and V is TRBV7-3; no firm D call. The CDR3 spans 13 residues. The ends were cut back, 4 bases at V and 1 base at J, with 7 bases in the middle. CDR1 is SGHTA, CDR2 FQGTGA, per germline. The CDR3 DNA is TGTGCCAGCAGCTCACAGCAGAACACTGAAGCTTTCTTT. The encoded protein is CASSSQQNTEAFF.

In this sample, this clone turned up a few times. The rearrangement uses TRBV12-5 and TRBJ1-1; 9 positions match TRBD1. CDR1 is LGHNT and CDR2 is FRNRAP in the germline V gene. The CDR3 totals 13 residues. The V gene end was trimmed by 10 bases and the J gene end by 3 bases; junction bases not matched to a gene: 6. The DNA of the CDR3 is TGTGCTACGCGGGACAGGGAGGACACTGAAGCTTTCTTT. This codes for CATRDREDTEAFF.

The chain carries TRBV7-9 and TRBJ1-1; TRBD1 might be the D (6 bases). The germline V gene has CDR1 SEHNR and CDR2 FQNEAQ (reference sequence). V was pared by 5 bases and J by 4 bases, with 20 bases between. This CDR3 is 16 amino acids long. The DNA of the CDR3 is TGTGCCAGCAGCGGCAGGGACACCGCGGGGAGCACTGAAGCTTTCTTT. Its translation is CASSGRDTAGSTEAFF.

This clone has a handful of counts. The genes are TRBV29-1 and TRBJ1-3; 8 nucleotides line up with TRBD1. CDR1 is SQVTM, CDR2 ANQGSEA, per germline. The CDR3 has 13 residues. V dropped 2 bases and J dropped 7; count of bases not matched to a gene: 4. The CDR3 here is CSVERTGINTIYF. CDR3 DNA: TGCAGCGTTGAAAGGACAGGGATCAACACCATATATTTT.

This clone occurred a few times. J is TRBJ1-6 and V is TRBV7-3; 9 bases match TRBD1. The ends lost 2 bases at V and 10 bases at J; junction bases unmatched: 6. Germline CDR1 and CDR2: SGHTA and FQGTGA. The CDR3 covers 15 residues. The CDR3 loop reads CASSLGDRASSPLHF. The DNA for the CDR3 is TGTGCCAGCAGCTTAGGGGACAGGGCGAGCTCACCCCTCCACTTT. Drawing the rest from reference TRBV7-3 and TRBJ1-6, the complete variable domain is GAGVSQTPSNKVTEKGKYVELRCDPISGHTALYWYRQSLGQGPEFLIYFQGTGAADDSGLPNDRFFAVRPEGSVSTLKIQRTERGDSAVYLCASSLGDRASSPLHFGNGTRLTVT.

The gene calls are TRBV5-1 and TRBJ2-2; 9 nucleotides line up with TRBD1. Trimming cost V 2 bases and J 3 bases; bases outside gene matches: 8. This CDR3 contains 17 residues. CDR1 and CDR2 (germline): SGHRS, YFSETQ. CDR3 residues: CASSLGPDRGDTGELFF. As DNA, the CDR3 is TGCGCCAGCAGCTTAGGGCCGGACAGGGGCGACACCGGGGAGCTGTTTTTT.

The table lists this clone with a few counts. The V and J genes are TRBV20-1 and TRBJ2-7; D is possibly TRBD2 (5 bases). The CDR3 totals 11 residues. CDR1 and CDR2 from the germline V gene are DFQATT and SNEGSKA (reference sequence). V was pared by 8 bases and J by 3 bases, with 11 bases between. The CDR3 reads CSIGKGYEQYF. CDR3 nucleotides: TGCAGTATCGGGAAGGGCTACGAGCAGTACTTC.

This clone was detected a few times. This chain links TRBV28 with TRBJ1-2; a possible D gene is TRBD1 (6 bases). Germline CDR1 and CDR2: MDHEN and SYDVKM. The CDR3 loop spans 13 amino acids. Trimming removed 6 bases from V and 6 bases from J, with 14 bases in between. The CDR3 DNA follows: TGTGCCAGCAGGAATACAGGGCTGGATGGCTACACCTTC. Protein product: CASRNTGLDGYTF.

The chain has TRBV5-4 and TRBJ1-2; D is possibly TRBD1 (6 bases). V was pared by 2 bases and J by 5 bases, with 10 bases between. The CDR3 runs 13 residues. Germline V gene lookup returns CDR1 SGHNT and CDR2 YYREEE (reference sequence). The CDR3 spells CASSFDRIYGYTF. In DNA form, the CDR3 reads TGTGCCAGCAGCTTTGACAGGATTTATGGCTACACCTTC. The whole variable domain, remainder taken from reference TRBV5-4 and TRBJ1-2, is ETGVTQSPTHLIKTRGQQVTLRCSSQSGHNTVSWYQQALGQGPQFIFQYYREEENGRGNFPPRFSGLQFPNYSSELNVNALELDDSALYLCASSFDRIYGYTFGSGTRLTVV.

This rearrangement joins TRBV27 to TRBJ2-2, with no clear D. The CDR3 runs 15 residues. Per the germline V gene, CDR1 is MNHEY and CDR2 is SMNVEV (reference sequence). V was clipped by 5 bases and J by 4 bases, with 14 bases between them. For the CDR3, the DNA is TGTGCCAGCAGTACTCTAAAAGGGTTCACCGGGGAGCTGTTTTTT. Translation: CASSTLKGFTGELFF.

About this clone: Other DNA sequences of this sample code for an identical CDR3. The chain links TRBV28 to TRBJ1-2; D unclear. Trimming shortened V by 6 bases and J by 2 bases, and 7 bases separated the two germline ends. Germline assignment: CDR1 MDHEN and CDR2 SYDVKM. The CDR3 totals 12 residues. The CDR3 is CASSLRNYGYTF. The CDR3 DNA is TGTGCCAGCAGCTTAAGGAACTATGGCTACACCTTC.

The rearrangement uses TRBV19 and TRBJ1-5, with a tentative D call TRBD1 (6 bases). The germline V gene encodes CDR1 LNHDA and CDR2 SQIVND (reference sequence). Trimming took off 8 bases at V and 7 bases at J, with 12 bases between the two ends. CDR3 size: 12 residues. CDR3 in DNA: TGTGCCAGTGGGCACAGGGAGCAGCCCCAGCATTTT. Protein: CASGHREQPQHF.

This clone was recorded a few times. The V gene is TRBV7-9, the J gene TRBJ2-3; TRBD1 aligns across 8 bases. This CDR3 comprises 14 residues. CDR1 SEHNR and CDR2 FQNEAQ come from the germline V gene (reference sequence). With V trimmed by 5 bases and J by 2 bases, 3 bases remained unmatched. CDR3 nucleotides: TGTGCCAGCAGCATGGACAGGGCCACAGATACGCAGTATTTT. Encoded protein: CASSMDRATDTQYF.

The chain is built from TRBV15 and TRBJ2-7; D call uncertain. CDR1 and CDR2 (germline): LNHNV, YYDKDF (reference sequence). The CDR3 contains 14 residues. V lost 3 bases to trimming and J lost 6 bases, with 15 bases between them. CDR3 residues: CATSSATPPGEQYF. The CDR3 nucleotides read TGTGCCACCAGCAGCGCTACACCTCCGGGCGAGCAGTACTTC.

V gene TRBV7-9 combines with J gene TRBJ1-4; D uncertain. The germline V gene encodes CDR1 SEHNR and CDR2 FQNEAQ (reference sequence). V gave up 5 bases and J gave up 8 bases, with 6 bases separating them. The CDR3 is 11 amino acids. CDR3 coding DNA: TGTGCCAGCAGCCCACAAGAAAAACTGTTTTTT. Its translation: CASSPQEKLFF.

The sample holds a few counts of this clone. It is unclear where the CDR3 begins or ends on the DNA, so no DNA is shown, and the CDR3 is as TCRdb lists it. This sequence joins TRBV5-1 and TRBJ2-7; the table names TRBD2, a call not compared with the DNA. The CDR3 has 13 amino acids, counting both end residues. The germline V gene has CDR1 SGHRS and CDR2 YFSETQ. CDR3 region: CASSFFGENEQYF.

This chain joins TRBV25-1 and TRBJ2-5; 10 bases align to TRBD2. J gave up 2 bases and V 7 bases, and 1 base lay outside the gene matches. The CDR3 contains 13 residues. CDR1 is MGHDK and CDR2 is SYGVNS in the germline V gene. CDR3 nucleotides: TGTGCCAGCACGACTAGCGGGCAAGAGACCCAGTACTTC. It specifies CASTTSGQETQYF. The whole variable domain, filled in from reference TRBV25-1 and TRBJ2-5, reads EADIYQTPRYLVIGTGKKITLECSQTMGHDKMYWYQQDPGMELHLIHYSYGVNSTEKGDLSSESTVSRIRTEHFPLTLESARPSHTSQYLCASTTSGQETQYFGPGTRLLVL.

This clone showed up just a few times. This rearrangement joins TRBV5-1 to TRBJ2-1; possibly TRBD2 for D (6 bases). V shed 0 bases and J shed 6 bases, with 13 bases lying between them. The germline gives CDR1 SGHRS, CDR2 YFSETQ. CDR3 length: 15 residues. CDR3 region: CASSLGVAEPNEQFF. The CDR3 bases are TGCGCCAGCAGCTTGGGAGTAGCGGAGCCCAATGAGCAGTTCTTC.

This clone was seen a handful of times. CDR3 sequence: CSVKGRNHPNYGYTF. CDR3 DNA: TGCAGCGTCAAAGGGCGGAACCACCCTAACTATGGCTACACCTTC. The chain is built from TRBV29-1 and TRBJ1-2; D remains unclear. Trimming cost V 6 bases and J 0 bases, with 17 bases left between them. From germline, CDR1 is SQVTM and CDR2 ANQGSEA. CDR3 size: 15 residues.